The 9 T cell receptor beta chains given below trace back to one sample, sequenced in a study of blood T cell repertoires in COVID-19. Data came from immunoSEQ multiplex PCR; TCRdb stores just in-frame clones and leaves some out. Of 50,000 to 60,000 clones listed, approximately 88% are singletons. The specimen sequenced was peripheral blood. The receptors shown here come from a man aged 40-49 years with COVID-19, enrolled during active disease.

The chain combines TRBV19 with TRBJ1-5, with D maybe TRBD1 (5 bases). The CDR3 runs 14 residues. V was cut by 6 bases and J by 7 bases, with 16 bases left in between. Per the germline V gene, CDR1 is LNHDA and CDR2 is SQIVND (reference sequence). CDR3 DNA sequence: TGTGCCAGTAGCGTCGCGGGGCTCTACCAGCCCCAGCATTTT. It yields the protein CASSVAGLYQPQHF.

CDR3 residues: CAWSPGQAYEQYF. The DNA of the CDR3 is TGTGCCTGGAGTCCCGGACAGGCCTACGAGCAGTACTTC. The chain recombines TRBV30 with TRBJ2-7, with 7 positions matching TRBD1. Germline trimming cut 2 bases from V and 2 bases from J; bases unmatched to any gene: 3. Germline V lookup: CDR1 GTSNPN, CDR2 SVGIG (reference sequence). The CDR3 sequence is 13 residues long. Variable domain in full (rest from reference TRBV30 and TRBJ2-7): SQTIHQWPATLVQPVGSPLSLECTVEGTSNPNLYWYRQAAGRGLQLLFYSVGIGQISSEVPQNLSASRPQDRQFILSSKKLLLSDSGFYLCAWSPGQAYEQYFGPGTRLTVT.

The genes are TRBV11-1 and TRBJ2-7, with 12 positions matching TRBD2. V dropped 4 bases and J dropped 4; count of bases not matched to a gene: 2. The germline V gene has CDR1 SGHAT and CDR2 FQDESV (reference sequence). This CDR3 contains 14 residues. CDR3 in amino acids: CASSSLAGGYEQYF. In DNA, the CDR3 is TGTGCCAGCAGCTCCCTAGCGGGAGGGTACGAGCAGTACTTC.

The chain couples TRBV7-9 to TRBJ2-1, with 9 bases fitting TRBD2. The germline gives CDR1 SEHNR, CDR2 FQNEAQ (reference sequence). The CDR3 is made up of 14 amino acids. V shed 1 base and J 9 bases; nucleotides not matched to a gene: 4. The CDR3 DNA is TGTGCCAGCAGCTTAGTGGGGACTAGCCCTGAGCAGTTCTTC. It yields the protein CASSLVGTSPEQFF.

The gene calls are TRBV9 and TRBJ2-2; D possibly corresponds to TRBD2 (5 bases). Germline-derived CDR1 and CDR2 are SGDLS and YYNGEE. Trimming left V 3 bases short and J 4 bases short, with 13 bases between. The CDR3 consists of 15 residues. CDR3 in amino acids: CASSAFSGGTGELFF. The DNA of the CDR3 is TGTGCCAGCAGCGCCTTCTCCGGAGGCACCGGGGAGCTGTTTTTT.

The chain has TRBV18 and TRBJ2-3; TRBD1 agrees at 12 bases. Germline CDR1 KGHSH, CDR2 LQKENI. The CDR3 covers 17 residues. With V trimmed by 2 bases and J by 1 base, 4 bases remained unmatched. In DNA form, the CDR3 reads TGTGCCAGCTCACCAGGGACAGGGGGCAGGGGCACAGATACGCAGTATTTT. Translated: CASSPGTGGRGTDTQYF.

The CDR3 DNA reads as TGCAGCGTTGATGAGGGCACAGATACGCAGTATTTT. As protein: CSVDEGTDTQYF. This chain links TRBV29-1 with TRBJ2-3, with D unclear. CDR3 length equals 12 residues. V lost 3 bases and J 1 base, leaving 5 bases between the germline ends. The V gene's germline CDR1 is SQVTM and CDR2 ANQGSEA.

The chain combines TRBV30 with TRBJ1-1; perhaps TRBD1 as D (5 bases). CDR1 and CDR2 (germline): GTSNPN, SVGIG (reference sequence). The CDR3 spans 15 residues. Trimming shortened V by 0 bases and J by 3 bases, and 14 bases separated the two germline ends. The CDR3 nucleotides are TGTGCCTGGAGTGTAGGTGGGGCCCCGGACACTGAAGCTTTCTTT. Its translation is CAWSVGGAPDTEAFF. The whole variable domain, filled in from reference TRBV30 and TRBJ1-1, reads SQTIHQWPATLVQPVGSPLSLECTVEGTSNPNLYWYRQAAGRGLQLLFYSVGIGQISSEVPQNLSASRPQDRQFILSSKKLLLSDSGFYLCAWSVGGAPDTEAFFGQGTRLTVV.

The chain couples TRBV3-1 (or the pseudogene TRBV3-2) to TRBJ2-7; D remains unclear. The CDR3 loop spans 11 amino acids. Trimming took 1 base from V and 5 from J, leaving 3 bases between them. Germline CDR1 LGHDT, CDR2 YNNKEL (reference sequence). The CDR3 nucleotides read TGTGCCAGCAGCCAAGTCGACGAGCAGTACTTC. It translates to CASSQVDEQYF.